This T cell receptor (beta chain) was captured in a study of T cell repertoires in cytomegalovirus infection. The overall study: Public TCR beta signature analysis indicated the presence of both CMV infection and matching HLA type.

TCRdb used MiXCR to reprocess the reads, holding one entry per CDR3 protein. Of some 320,000 distinct CDR3 sequences listed, 25% to 35% are singletons. Remarks on this clonotype: Its target is unknown.

This TCR was sampled from a human donor in good health (CMV status not recorded). Some clones in this sample may be carry-over from other donors' samples. The sample here was cultured PBMCs, taken from culture after CMV antigen stimulation.

CDR3 residues: CSASTLVSEAFF. The CDR3 coding sequence is TGCAGTGCTAGTACACTTGTCTCTGAAGCTTTCTTT. J is TRBJ1-1 and V is TRBV20-1; D is uncertain. Trimming removed 3 bases at V and 6 bases at J, with 11 bases between. The CDR3 is 12 residues long. Germline loops: CDR1 DFQATT, CDR2 SNEGSKA (reference sequence).